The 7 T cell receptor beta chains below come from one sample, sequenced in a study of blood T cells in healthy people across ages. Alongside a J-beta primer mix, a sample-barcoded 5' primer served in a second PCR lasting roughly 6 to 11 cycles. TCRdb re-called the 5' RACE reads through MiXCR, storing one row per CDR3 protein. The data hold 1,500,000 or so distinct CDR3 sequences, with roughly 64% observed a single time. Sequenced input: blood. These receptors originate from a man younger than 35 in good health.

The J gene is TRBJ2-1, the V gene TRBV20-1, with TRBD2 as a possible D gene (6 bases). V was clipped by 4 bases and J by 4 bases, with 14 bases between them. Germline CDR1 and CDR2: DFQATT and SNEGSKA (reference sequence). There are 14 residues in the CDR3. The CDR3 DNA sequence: TGCAGTGCTATTTGGACTACCCGTTACAATGAGCAGTTCTTC. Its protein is CSAIWTTRYNEQFF.

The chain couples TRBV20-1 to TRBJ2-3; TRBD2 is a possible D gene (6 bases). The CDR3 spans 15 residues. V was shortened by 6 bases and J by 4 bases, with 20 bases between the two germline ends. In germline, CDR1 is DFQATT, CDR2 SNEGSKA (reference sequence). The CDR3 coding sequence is TGCAGTGCGCGGACGGGACTCCGTTCCCCAGATACGCAGTATTTT. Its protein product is CSARTGLRSPDTQYF.

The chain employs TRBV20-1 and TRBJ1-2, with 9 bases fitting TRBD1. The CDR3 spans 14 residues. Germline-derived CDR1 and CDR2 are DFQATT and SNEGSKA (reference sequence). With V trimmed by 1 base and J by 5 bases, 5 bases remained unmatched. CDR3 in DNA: TGCAGTGCTAGAGGACGGGACAGGGTATATGGCTACACCTTC. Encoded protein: CSARGRDRVYGYTF.

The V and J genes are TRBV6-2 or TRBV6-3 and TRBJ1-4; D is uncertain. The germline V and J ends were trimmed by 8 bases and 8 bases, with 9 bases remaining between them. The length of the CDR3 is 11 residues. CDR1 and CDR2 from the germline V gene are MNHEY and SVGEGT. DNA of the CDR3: TGTGCCAGCGAAGAACGGGAAAAACTGTTTTTT. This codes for CASEEREKLFF.

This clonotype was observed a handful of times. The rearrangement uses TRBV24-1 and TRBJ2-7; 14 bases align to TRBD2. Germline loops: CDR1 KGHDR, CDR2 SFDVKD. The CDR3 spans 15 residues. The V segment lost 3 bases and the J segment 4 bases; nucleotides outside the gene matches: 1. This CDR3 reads CATSDGTSGGYEQYF. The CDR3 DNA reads TGTGCCACCAGTGATGGGACTAGCGGGGGTTACGAGCAGTACTTC.

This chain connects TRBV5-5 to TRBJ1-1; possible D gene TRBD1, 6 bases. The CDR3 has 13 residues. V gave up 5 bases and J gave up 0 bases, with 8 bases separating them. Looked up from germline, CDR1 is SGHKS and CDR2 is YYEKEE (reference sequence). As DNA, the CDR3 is TGTGCCAGCAGAACAGGGATGAACACTGAAGCTTTCTTT. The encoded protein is CASRTGMNTEAFF.

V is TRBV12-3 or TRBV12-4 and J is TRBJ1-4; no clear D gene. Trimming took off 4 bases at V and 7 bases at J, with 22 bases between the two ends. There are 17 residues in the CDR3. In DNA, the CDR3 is TGTGCCAGCAGTTCCCGGGGTGTGATGGTTAATCCTGAAAAACTGTTTTTT. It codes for CASSSRGVMVNPEKLFF.